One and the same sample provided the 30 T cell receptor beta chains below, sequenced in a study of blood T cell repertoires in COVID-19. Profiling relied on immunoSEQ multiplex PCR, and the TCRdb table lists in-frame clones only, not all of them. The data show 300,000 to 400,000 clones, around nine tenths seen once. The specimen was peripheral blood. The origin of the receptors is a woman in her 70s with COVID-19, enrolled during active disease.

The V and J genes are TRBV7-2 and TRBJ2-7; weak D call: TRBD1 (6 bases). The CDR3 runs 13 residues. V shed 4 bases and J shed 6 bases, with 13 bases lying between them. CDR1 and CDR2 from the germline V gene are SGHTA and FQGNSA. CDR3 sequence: CASSSQGWGEQYF. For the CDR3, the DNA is TGTGCCAGCAGCTCGCAGGGGTGGGGCGAGCAGTACTTC.

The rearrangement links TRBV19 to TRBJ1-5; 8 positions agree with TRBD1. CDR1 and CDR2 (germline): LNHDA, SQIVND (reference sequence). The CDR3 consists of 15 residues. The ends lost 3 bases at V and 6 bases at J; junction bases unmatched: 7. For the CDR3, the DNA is TGTGCCAGTAGTATTATTATCACAGGGGGTCAGCCCCAGCATTTT. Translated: CASSIIITGGQPQHF.

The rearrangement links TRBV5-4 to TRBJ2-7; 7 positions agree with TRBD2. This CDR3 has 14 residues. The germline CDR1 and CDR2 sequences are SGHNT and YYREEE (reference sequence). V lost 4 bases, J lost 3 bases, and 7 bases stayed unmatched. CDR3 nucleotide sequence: TGTGCCAGCAGCCCCGGGACTAACTTCTACGAGCAGTACTTC. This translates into CASSPGTNFYEQYF.

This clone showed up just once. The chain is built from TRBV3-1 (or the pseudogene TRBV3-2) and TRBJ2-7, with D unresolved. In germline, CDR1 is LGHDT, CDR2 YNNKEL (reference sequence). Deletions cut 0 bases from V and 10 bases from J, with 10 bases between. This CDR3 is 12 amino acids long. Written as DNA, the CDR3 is TGTGCCAGCAGCCAAGAGGGCGCAGGACAGTACTTC. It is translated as CASSQEGAGQYF.

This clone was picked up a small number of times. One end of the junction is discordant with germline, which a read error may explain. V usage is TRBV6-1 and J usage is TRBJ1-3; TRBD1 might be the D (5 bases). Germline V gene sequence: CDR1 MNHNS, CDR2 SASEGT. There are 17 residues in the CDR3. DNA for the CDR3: TGTGCCAGCAGGGAAGGCCCCCAGGGCTTATCTGGAAACACCATATATTTT. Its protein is CASREGPQGLSGNTIYF.

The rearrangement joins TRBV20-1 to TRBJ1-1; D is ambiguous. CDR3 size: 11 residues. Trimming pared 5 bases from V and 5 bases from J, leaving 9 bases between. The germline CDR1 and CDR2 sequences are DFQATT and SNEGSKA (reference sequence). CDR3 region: CSAAGWTEAFF. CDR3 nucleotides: TGCAGTGCTGCGGGGTGGACTGAAGCTTTCTTT.

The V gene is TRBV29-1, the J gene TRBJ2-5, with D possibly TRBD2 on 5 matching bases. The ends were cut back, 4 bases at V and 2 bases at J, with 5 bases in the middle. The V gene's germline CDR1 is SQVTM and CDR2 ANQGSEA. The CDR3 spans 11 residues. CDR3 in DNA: TGCAGCGTTGGGAGGCAAGAGACCCAGTACTTC. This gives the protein CSVGRQETQYF. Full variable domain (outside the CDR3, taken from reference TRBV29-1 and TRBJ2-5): SAVISQKPSRDICQRGTSLTIQCQVDSQVTMMFWYRQQPGQSLTLIATANQGSEATYESGFVIDKFPISRPNLTFSTLTVSNMSPEDSSIYLCSVGRQETQYFGPGTRLLVL.

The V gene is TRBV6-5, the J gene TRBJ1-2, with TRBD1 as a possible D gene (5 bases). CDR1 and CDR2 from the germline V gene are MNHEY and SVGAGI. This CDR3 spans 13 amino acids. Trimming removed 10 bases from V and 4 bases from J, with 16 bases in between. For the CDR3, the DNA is TGTGCCACCGTATCACAGGTCTCCTATGGCTACACCTTC. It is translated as CATVSQVSYGYTF.

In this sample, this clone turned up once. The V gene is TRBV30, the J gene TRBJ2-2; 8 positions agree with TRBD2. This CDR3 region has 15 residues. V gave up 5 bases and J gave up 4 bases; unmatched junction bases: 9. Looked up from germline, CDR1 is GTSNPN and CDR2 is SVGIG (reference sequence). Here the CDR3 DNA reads TGTGCCTGGGGGGAGGGGACTAGTGGCACCGGGGAGCTGTTTTTT. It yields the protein CAWGEGTSGTGELFF.

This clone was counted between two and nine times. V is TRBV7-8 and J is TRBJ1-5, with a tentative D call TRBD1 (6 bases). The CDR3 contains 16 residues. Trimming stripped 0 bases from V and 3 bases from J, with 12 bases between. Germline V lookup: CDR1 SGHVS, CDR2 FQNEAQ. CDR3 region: CASSLARDIPNQPQHF. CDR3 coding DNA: TGTGCCAGCAGCTTAGCGAGGGACATACCCAATCAGCCCCAGCATTTT. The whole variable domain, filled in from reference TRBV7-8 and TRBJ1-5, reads GAGVSQSPRYKVAKRGQDVALRCDPISGHVSLFWYQQALGQGPEFLTYFQNEAQLDKSGLPSDRFFAERPEGSVSTLKIQRTQQEDSAVYLCASSLARDIPNQPQHFGDGTRLSIL.

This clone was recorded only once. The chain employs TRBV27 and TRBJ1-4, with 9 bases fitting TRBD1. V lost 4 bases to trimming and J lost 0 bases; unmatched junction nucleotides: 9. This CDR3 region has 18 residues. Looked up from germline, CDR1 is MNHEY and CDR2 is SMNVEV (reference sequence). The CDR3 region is CASSSSRDRDTTNEKLFF. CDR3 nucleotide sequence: TGTGCCAGCAGTTCGTCCCGGGACAGGGACACAACTAATGAAAAACTGTTTTTT. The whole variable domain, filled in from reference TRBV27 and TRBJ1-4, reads EAQVTQNPRYLITVTGKKLTVTCSQNMNHEYMSWYRQDPGLGLRQIYYSMNVEVTDKGDVPEGYKVSRKEKRNFPLILESPSPNQTSLYFCASSSSRDRDTTNEKLFFGSGTQLSVL.

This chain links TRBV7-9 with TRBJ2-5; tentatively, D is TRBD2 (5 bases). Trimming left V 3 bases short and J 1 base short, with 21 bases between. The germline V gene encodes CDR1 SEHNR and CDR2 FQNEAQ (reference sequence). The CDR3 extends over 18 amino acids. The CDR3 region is CASSFSTGIVSAQETQYF. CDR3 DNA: TGTGCCAGCAGCTTTAGTACGGGGATCGTTAGCGCCCAAGAGACCCAGTACTTC.

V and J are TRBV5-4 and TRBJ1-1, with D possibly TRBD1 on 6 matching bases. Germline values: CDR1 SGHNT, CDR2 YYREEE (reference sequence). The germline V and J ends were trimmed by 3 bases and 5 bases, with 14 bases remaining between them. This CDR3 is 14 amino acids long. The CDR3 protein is CASSSRGFLTEAFF. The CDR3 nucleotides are TGTGCCAGCAGCTCCAGGGGTTTTCTGACTGAAGCTTTCTTT.

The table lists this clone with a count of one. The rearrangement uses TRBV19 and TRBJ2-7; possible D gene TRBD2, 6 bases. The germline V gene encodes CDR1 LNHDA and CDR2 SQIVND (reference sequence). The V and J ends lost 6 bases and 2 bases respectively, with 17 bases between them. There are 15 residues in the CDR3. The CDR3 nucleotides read TGTGCCAGTAGCTCTGGGGGGACTGATACCTACGAGCAGTACTTC. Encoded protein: CASSSGGTDTYEQYF.

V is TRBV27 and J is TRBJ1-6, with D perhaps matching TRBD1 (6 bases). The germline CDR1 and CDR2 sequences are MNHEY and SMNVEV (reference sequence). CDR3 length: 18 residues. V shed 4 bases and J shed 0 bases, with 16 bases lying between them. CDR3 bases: TGTGCCAGCAGTTCCAGGGGCAAACCAAGCTCCTATAATTCACCCCTCCACTTT. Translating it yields CASSSRGKPSSYNSPLHF.

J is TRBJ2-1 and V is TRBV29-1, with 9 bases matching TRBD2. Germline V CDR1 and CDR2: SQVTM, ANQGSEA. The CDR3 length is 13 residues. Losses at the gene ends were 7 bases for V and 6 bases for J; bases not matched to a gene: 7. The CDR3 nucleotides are TGCAGCGCTCGGACTAGCGCGGGCAATGAGCAGTTCTTC. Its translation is CSARTSAGNEQFF.

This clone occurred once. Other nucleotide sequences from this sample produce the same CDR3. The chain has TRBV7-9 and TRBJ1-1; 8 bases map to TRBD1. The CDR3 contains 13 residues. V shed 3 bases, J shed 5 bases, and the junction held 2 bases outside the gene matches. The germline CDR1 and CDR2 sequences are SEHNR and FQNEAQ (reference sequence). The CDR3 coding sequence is TGTGCCAGCAGCTTTACAGGGGGGACTGAAGCTTTCTTT. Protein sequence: CASSFTGGTEAFF. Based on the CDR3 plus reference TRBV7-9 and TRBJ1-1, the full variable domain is DTGVSQNPRHKITKRGQNVTFRCDPISEHNRLYWYRQTLGQGPEFLTYFQNEAQLEKSRLLSDRFSAERPKGSFSTLEIQRTEQGDSAMYLCASSFTGGTEAFFGQGTRLTVV.

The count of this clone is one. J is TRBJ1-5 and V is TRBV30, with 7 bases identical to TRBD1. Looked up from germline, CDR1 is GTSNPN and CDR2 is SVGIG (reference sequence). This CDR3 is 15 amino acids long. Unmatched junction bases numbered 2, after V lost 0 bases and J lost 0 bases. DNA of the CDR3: TGTGCCTGGAGTGTAGGGGGCAGTAGCAATCAGCCCCAGCATTTT. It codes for CAWSVGGSSNQPQHF.

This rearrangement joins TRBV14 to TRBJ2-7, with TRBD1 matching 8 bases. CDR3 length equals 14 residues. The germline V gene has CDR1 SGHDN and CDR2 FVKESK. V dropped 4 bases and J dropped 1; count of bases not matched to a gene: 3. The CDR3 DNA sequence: TGTGCCAGCAGCCCGCGACAGGGGTCCTACGAGCAGTACTTC. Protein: CASSPRQGSYEQYF.

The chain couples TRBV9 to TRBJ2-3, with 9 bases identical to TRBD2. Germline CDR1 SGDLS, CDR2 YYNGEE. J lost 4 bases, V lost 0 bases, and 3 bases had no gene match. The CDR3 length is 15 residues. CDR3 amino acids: CASSVGGGASDTQYF. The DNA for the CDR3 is TGTGCCAGCAGCGTAGGCGGGGGGGCTTCAGATACGCAGTATTTT.

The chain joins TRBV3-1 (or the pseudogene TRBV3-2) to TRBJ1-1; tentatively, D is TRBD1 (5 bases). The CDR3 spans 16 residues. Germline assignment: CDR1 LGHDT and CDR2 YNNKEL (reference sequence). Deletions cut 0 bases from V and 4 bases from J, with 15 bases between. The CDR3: CASSQDLGVFGTEAFF. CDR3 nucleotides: TGTGCCAGCAGCCAAGATCTAGGGGTCTTCGGCACTGAAGCTTTCTTT.

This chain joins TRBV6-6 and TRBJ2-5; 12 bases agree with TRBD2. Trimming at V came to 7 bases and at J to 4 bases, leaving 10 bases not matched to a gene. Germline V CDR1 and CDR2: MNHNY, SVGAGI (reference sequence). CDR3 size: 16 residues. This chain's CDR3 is CASNPQPGLAGETQYF. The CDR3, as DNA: TGTGCCAGCAACCCTCAACCGGGACTAGCGGGAGAGACCCAGTACTTC.

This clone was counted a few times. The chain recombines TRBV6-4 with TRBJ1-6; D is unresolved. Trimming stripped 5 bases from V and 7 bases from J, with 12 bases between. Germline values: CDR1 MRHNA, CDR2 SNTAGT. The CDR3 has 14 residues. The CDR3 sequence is CASSLFGQNSPLHF. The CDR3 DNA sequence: TGTGCCAGCAGTTTATTTGGGCAAAATTCACCCCTCCACTTT.

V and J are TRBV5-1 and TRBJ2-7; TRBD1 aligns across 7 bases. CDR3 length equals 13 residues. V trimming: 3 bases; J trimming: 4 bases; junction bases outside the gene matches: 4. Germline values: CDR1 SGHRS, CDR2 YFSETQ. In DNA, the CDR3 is TGCGCCAGCAGCTCACGGACAGGATACGAGCAGTACTTC. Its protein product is CASSSRTGYEQYF.

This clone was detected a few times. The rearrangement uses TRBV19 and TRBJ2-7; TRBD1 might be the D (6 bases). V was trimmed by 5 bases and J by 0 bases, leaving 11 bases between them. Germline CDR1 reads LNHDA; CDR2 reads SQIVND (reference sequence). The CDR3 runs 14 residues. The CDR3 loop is CASSYTGSSYEQYF. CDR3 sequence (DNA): TGTGCCAGTAGTTATACAGGGAGCTCCTACGAGCAGTACTTC.

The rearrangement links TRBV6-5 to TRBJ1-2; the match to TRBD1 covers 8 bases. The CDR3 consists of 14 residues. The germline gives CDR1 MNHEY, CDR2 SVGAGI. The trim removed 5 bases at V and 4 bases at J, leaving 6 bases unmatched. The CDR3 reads CASSLAGGVYGYTF. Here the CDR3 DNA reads TGTGCCAGCAGTCTAGCAGGGGGCGTCTATGGCTACACCTTC.

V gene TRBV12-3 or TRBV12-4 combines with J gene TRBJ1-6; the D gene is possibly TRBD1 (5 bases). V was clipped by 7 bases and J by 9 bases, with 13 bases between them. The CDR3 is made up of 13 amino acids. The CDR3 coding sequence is TGTGCCAGCACCCCAGGGCTAGGTTCACCCCTCCACTTT. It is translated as CASTPGLGSPLHF.

Written as DNA, the CDR3 is TGCCCAGGATGGCGGGGGCTGGGTCAGCCCCAGCATTTT. It translates to CPGWRGLGQPQHF. This chain connects TRBV4-1 to TRBJ1-5, with D tentatively TRBD1 (6 bases). This CDR3 is built from 13 residues. From germline, CDR1 is MGHRA and CDR2 YSYEKL.

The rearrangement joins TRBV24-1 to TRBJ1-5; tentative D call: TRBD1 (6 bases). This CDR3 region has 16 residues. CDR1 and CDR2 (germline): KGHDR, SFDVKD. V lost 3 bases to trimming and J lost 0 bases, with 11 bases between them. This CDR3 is CATSDRDTYSNQPQHF. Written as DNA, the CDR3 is TGTGCCACCAGTGATCGGGACACTTATAGCAATCAGCCCCAGCATTTT.

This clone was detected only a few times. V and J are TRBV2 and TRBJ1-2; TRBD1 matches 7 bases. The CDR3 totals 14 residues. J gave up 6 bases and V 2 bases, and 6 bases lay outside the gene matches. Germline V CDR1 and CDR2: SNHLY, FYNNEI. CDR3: CASSESGQGDGYTF. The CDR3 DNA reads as TGTGCCAGCAGTGAATCCGGTCAGGGGGATGGCTACACCTTC.